The entry below gives a single TCR beta chain sequence along with its context. Looked up from germline, CDR1 is SGDLS and CDR2 is YYNGEE. This CDR3 spans 14 amino acids. V gave up 4 bases and J gave up 7 bases, with 12 bases separating them. The data are from a study of blood T cell repertoires in COVID-19. Study-level information: Samples representing acute and convalescent COVID-19 were sourced from the United States, Italy and Spain. The analysed material was cDNA or gDNA that came from T cells, B-cell-depleted T cells, or PBMCs.

Participants were placed into cohorts based on the clinical history they reported. Original processing methods: Reference gene primers were amplified, and this amplification served to estimate nucleated cell counts. Produced via immunoSEQ multiplex PCR; TCRdb's table is partial and in-frame only. V, J and clone size were drawn from that table, and D and trimming were deduced from the DNA. The sample has approximately 230,000 clones, approximately 86% seen once. Input material: PBMCs or T cells enriched from blood (not recorded which). This receptor was taken from a woman in her forties or fifties with acute COVID-19. The chain joins TRBV9 to TRBJ1-6; D may be TRBD1 (6 bases). Written as DNA, the CDR3 is TGTGCCAGCAGCCGACAGGTCGGGAATTCACCCCTCCACTTT. Translating it yields CASSRQVGNSPLHF.